These 32 T cell receptor beta chains were all obtained from the same sample, sequenced in a study of cytomegalovirus exposure and HLA in healthy donors. With 60 Vbeta and 13 Jbeta primers, the PCR was carried out. Assay used: immunoSEQ multiplex PCR; TCRdb lists only in-frame clones, some missing. The sample lists tens of thousands of clones; approximately 70% were seen once. Material: PBMCs. The receptor set was obtained from a man aged 35 to 55 in good health and CMV-seropositive.

The chain has TRBV5-6 and TRBJ2-1, with 9 bases lining up with TRBD1. After removal of 0 bases from V and 1 base from J, the junction contained 5 bases not matched to a gene. The CDR3 has 17 residues. The V gene's germline CDR1 is SGHDT and CDR2 YYEEEE. CDR3 bases: TGTGCCAGCAGCTTGGGTCCCGGGACAGGGTCCTACAATGAGCAGTTCTTC. It codes for CASSLGPGTGSYNEQFF.

This sequence joins TRBV2 and TRBJ2-5, with 9 bases that match TRBD2. The J call may be mistaken, given a closer DNA end match to TRBJ2-7. The CDR3 is 15 amino acids. Germline CDR1 and CDR2: SNHLY and FYNNEI. Here the CDR3 DNA reads TGTGCCAGCAGTGAGGGTAGCGGGAGTACCTACGAGCAGTACTTC. Encoded protein: CASSEGSGSTYEQYF.

This clone was detected only a few times. This chain uses TRBV27 with TRBJ2-7, with 7 bases identical to TRBD1. This CDR3 spans 14 amino acids. CDR1 MNHEY and CDR2 SMNVEV come from the germline V gene (reference sequence). V trimming: 7 bases; J trimming: 2 bases; junction bases outside the gene matches: 8. In DNA form, the CDR3 reads TGTGCCAGCAAGCCCGGGACAGAAGCCTACGAGCAGTACTTC. It is translated as CASKPGTEAYEQYF.

The V gene is TRBV2, the J gene TRBJ1-5, with unresolved D. The germline V gene has CDR1 SNHLY and CDR2 FYNNEI. Trimming shortened V by 2 bases and J by 4 bases, and 12 bases separated the two germline ends. This CDR3 region has 15 residues. The CDR3 loop reads CASSESQRSNQPQHF. CDR3 sequence (DNA): TGTGCCAGCAGTGAAAGCCAAAGGAGTAATCAGCCCCAGCATTTT. Variable domain in full (rest from reference TRBV2 and TRBJ1-5): EPEVTQTPSHQVTQMGQEVILRCVPISNHLYFYWYRQILGQKVEFLVSFYNNEISEKSEIFDDQFSVERPDGSNFTLKIRSTKLEDSAMYFCASSESQRSNQPQHFGDGTRLSIL.

This chain connects TRBV5-6 to TRBJ1-1; TRBD1 matches 7 bases. J gave up 3 bases and V 4 bases, and 12 bases lay outside the gene matches. The CDR3 extends over 16 amino acids. Germline assignment: CDR1 SGHDT and CDR2 YYEEEE. DNA of the CDR3: TGTGCCAGCAGCCCTACCCCCCGACAGGGAGACACTGAAGCTTTCTTT. Translation gives CASSPTPRQGDTEAFF.

The chain uses TRBV2 and TRBJ2-7; no clear D gene. The CDR3 is 13 residues long. Trimming removed 7 bases from V and 5 bases from J, with 15 bases in between. The germline CDR1 and CDR2 sequences are SNHLY and FYNNEI. CDR3 nucleotide sequence: TGTGCCAGCAAGAAGACACTGCTGGACGAGCAGTACTTC. Its protein product is CASKKTLLDEQYF.

With regard to this clone: The sample holds other DNA sequences that translate to the same CDR3. This chain uses TRBV2 with TRBJ2-5; D is perhaps TRBD2 (7 bases). CDR1 SNHLY and CDR2 FYNNEI come from the germline V gene. CDR3 length equals 15 residues. The V end lost 1 base, the J end lost 5 bases, and 14 bases lay between the germline ends. CDR3 amino acids: CASSEDRGAGETQYF. The CDR3 DNA follows: TGTGCCAGCAGTGAAGATCGGGGGGCTGGGGAGACCCAGTACTTC.

This clone was counted between two and nine times. The same CDR3 is also encoded by other DNA sequences in this sample. V gene TRBV11-3 combines with J gene TRBJ2-7; TRBD1 might be the D (5 bases). Germline lookup yields CDR1 SGHNT and CDR2 YENEEA. This CDR3 has 15 amino acids. Trimming left V 9 bases short and J 4 bases short, with 22 bases between. CDR3 nucleotide sequence: TGTGCCAGTAGCCAGAGGCGCAGGGCGGCATACGAGCAGTACTTC. The encoded protein is CASSQRRRAAYEQYF.

The V and J genes are TRBV5-4 and TRBJ2-6; 11 positions match TRBD1. J gave up 1 base and V 4 bases, and 13 bases lay outside the gene matches. This CDR3 region has 20 residues. The germline V gene encodes CDR1 SGHNT and CDR2 YYREEE (reference sequence). CDR3 sequence: CASSRAFRTGGESGANVLTF. Written as DNA, the CDR3 is TGTGCCAGCAGCCGGGCGTTTAGGACAGGGGGCGAGTCTGGGGCCAACGTCCTGACTTTC.

This chain links TRBV5-1 with TRBJ1-1, with a tentative D call TRBD1 (6 bases). Germline CDR1 SGHRS, CDR2 YFSETQ. The CDR3 runs to 14 residues. V lost 0 bases to trimming and J lost 8 bases, with 14 bases between them. CDR3 nucleotides: TGCGCCAGCAGCTTGGATGACAGGCACTCCGAAGCTTTCTTT. Translating it yields CASSLDDRHSEAFF. Filled out from reference TRBV5-1 and TRBJ1-1, the complete variable domain reads KAGVTQTPRYLIKTRGQQVTLSCSPISGHRSVSWYQQTPGQGLQFLFEYFSETQRNKGNFPGRFSGRQFSNSRSEMNVSTLELGDSALYLCASSLDDRHSEAFFGQGTRLTVV.

The chain recombines TRBV19 with TRBJ2-6, with 8 bases fitting TRBD1. With V trimmed by 3 bases and J by 1 base, 8 bases remained unmatched. The germline V gene encodes CDR1 LNHDA and CDR2 SQIVND (reference sequence). The CDR3 covers 18 residues. This CDR3 is CASSIGDRFLSGANVLTF. The DNA for the CDR3 is TGTGCCAGTAGTATTGGGGACAGGTTTCTTTCTGGGGCCAACGTCCTGACTTTC.

This clone came up once. The chain has TRBV6-5 and TRBJ2-7; D is ambiguous. This CDR3 has 15 residues. V was pared by 2 bases and J by 5 bases, with 16 bases between. Germline CDR1 and CDR2: MNHEY and SVGAGI. CDR3 protein: CASSYRLGGLDEQYF. The DNA of the CDR3 is TGTGCCAGCAGTTACCGTCTAGGCGGTTTGGACGAGCAGTACTTC.

This chain links TRBV5-5 with TRBJ1-5; a weak D match, TRBD1 (5 bases). The CDR3 extends over 16 amino acids. CDR1 is SGHKS, CDR2 YYEKEE, per germline (reference sequence). V lost 0 bases to trimming and J lost 4 bases, with 14 bases between them. CDR3 in amino acids: CASSLGARGENQPQHF. For the CDR3, the DNA is TGTGCCAGCAGCTTGGGGGCACGGGGGGAAAATCAGCCCCAGCATTTT.

This clone was seen only a few times. This chain connects TRBV13 to TRBJ1-2, with 7 bases that match TRBD1. There are 15 residues in the CDR3. Trimming at V came to 6 bases and at J to 8 bases, leaving 15 bases not matched to a gene. Germline V lookup: CDR1 PRHDT, CDR2 FYEKMQ (reference sequence). CDR3 coding DNA: TGTGCCAGCAGAACGAGAGGCGGACAGGAGGAAGGCTACACCTTC. It is translated as CASRTRGGQEEGYTF.

This rearrangement joins TRBV29-1 to TRBJ1-1, with D hard to call. In germline, CDR1 is SQVTM, CDR2 ANQGSEA. The CDR3 extends over 16 amino acids. V lost 4 bases, J lost 0 bases, and 18 bases lay in between. The DNA for the CDR3 is TGCAGCGTTGGCGGCGGGAGAGGCGTGGTGAACACTGAAGCTTTCTTT. Translated, it gives CSVGGGRGVVNTEAFF.

V and J are TRBV5-4 and TRBJ1-4, with 7 bases fitting TRBD1. Germline CDR1 is SGHNT and CDR2 is YYREEE (reference sequence). The CDR3 sequence is 14 residues long. V lost 4 bases to trimming and J lost 5 bases; unmatched junction nucleotides: 5. CDR3 residues: CASSQSTGNEKLFF. CDR3 coding DNA: TGTGCCAGCAGCCAGTCGACAGGGAATGAAAAACTGTTTTTT.

This rearrangement joins TRBV6-5 to TRBJ1-4, with D unresolved. V was cut by 7 bases and J by 8 bases, with 20 bases left in between. The CDR3 covers 15 residues. Looked up from germline, CDR1 is MNHEY and CDR2 is SVGAGI. The CDR3 DNA follows: TGTGCCAGCACCGGAGAAGGAAGGGAGAGCGAAAAACTGTTTTTT. Encoded protein: CASTGEGRESEKLFF.

The chain combines TRBV7-9 with TRBJ1-3, with D possibly matching TRBD1 (6 bases). V lost 6 bases and J 5 bases, leaving 14 bases between the germline ends. There are 14 residues in the CDR3. CDR1 and CDR2 (germline): SEHNR, FQNEAQ (reference sequence). The CDR3 loop reads CASRLQGRRNTIYF. CDR3 sequence (DNA): TGTGCCAGCAGGTTACAGGGAAGAAGAAACACCATATATTTT.

This clone was counted a single time. The J gene is TRBJ2-1, the V gene TRBV27, with TRBD2 matching 9 bases. The CDR3 extends over 18 amino acids. The V and J ends lost 0 bases and 8 bases, in that order; junction bases with no gene match: 14. The germline CDR1 and CDR2 sequences are MNHEY and SMNVEV (reference sequence). CDR3 DNA sequence: TGTGCCAGCAGTTTATCAGGCTGGGCTAGCGGGGCCAATCATGAGCAGTTCTTC. Translating gives CASSLSGWASGANHEQFF.

This clone was seen a single time. The chain couples TRBV5-5 to TRBJ1-1; D gene ambiguous. V dropped 6 bases and J dropped 4 bases, with 10 bases sitting between them. Germline V lookup: CDR1 SGHKS, CDR2 YYEKEE (reference sequence). The CDR3 has 12 residues. CDR3 sequence (DNA): TGTGCCAGCATGTGGCGGTTCACTGAAGCTTTCTTT. Protein: CASMWRFTEAFF.

CDR3 protein: CASSMGHGREQYF. The CDR3, as DNA: TGTGCCAGCAGCATGGGACACGGTCGCGAGCAGTACTTC. J is TRBJ2-7 and V is TRBV7-3; possible D gene TRBD1, 6 bases. Germline loops: CDR1 SGHTA, CDR2 FQGTGA. The CDR3 totals 13 residues. The V and J ends lost 5 bases and 6 bases respectively, with 14 bases between them.

The V and J genes are TRBV25-1 and TRBJ1-4; no clear D. V shed 0 bases and J shed 4 bases, with 9 bases lying between them. There are 15 residues in the CDR3. CDR1 MGHDK and CDR2 SYGVNS come from the germline V gene. This chain's CDR3 is CASSEYLMRNEKLFF. CDR3 nucleotides: TGTGCCAGCAGTGAATACCTAATGCGTAATGAAAAACTGTTTTTT. The entire variable domain, with the rest obtained from reference TRBV25-1 and TRBJ1-4, is as follows: EADIYQTPRYLVIGTGKKITLECSQTMGHDKMYWYQQDPGMELHLIHYSYGVNSTEKGDLSSESTVSRIRTEHFPLTLESARPSHTSQYLCASSEYLMRNEKLFFGSGTQLSVL.

The chain couples TRBV6-1 to TRBJ1-2; TRBD1 is a possible D gene (5 bases). The germline V gene has CDR1 MNHNS and CDR2 SASEGT. This CDR3 is built from 15 residues. V was clipped by 2 bases and J by 4 bases, with 14 bases between them. CDR3 bases: TGTGCCAGCAGTGAAAACAGCATGGGGGGCTATGGCTACACCTTC. It yields the protein CASSENSMGGYGYTF.

V and J are TRBV27 and TRBJ2-3; D unclear. The ends were cut back, 6 bases at V and 4 bases at J, with 11 bases in the middle. There are 13 residues in the CDR3. Germline CDR1 reads MNHEY; CDR2 reads SMNVEV (reference sequence). Written as DNA, the CDR3 is TGTGCCAGCAGCCTTTATTCCGCAGATACGCAGTATTTT. Its translation is CASSLYSADTQYF.

The chain recombines TRBV5-5 with TRBJ2-7; tentatively, D is TRBD2 (5 bases). The germline V and J ends were trimmed by 2 bases and 3 bases, with 12 bases remaining between them. The CDR3 is 14 residues long. CDR1 and CDR2 from the germline V gene are SGHKS and YYEKEE (reference sequence). The CDR3 coding sequence is TGTGCCAGCAGCTTCCTCGGACTGAACTACGAGCAGTACTTC. It is translated as CASSFLGLNYEQYF.

This chain connects TRBV6-5 to TRBJ1-1; D is possibly TRBD1 (5 bases). V dropped 3 bases and J dropped 1 base, with 9 bases sitting between them. Germline CDR1 MNHEY, CDR2 SVGAGI. CDR3 size: 14 residues. CDR3 sequence reads: CASSYGGGNTEAFF. The CDR3 DNA sequence: TGTGCCAGCAGTTATGGGGGGGGGAACACTGAAGCTTTCTTT.

The chain couples TRBV29-1 to TRBJ1-2; D ambiguous. Trimming removed 0 bases at V and 7 bases at J, with 9 bases between. This CDR3 contains 12 residues. The germline gives CDR1 SQVTM, CDR2 ANQGSEA. This CDR3 reads CSVEDLGGGYTF. CDR3 sequence (DNA): TGCAGCGTTGAAGACCTCGGAGGTGGCTACACCTTC.

The chain carries TRBV7-9 and TRBJ2-3, with 10 bases identical to TRBD1. The J segment lost 6 bases and the V segment lost 5 bases, leaving 5 bases of the junction unmatched. There are 14 residues in the CDR3. Germline CDR1 is SEHNR and CDR2 is FQNEAQ (reference sequence). In DNA form, the CDR3 reads TGTGCCAGCAGCCGGGACAGGGGATCGGATACGCAGTATTTT. Protein sequence: CASSRDRGSDTQYF. The variable domain in full, with the rest retrieved from reference TRBV7-9 and TRBJ2-3, is DTGVSQNPRHKITKRGQNVTFRCDPISEHNRLYWYRQTLGQGPEFLTYFQNEAQLEKSRLLSDRFSAERPKGSFSTLEIQRTEQGDSAMYLCASSRDRGSDTQYFGPGTRLTVL.

V is TRBV6-5 and J is TRBJ2-5; 8 bases fit TRBD1. The DNA end favors TRBJ2-7, so the J call may be wrong. The CDR3 is made up of 15 amino acids. Per the germline V gene, CDR1 is MNHEY and CDR2 is SVGAGI. The CDR3 region has the DNA TGTGCCAGCAGCCACTCAGGGGGCAACTCCTACGAGCAGTACTTC. Protein sequence: CASSHSGGNSYEQYF.

This clone was seen once. The chain joins TRBV27 to TRBJ1-2; D remains ambiguous. This CDR3 spans 13 amino acids. V lost 4 bases, J lost 2 bases, and 8 bases lay in between. CDR1 MNHEY and CDR2 SMNVEV come from the germline V gene (reference sequence). This CDR3 is CASSSNKNYGYTF. The DNA of the CDR3 is TGTGCCAGCAGTTCGAACAAGAACTATGGCTACACCTTC.

The chain links TRBV7-8 to TRBJ2-5, with 10 bases identical to TRBD1. The V and J ends lost 5 bases and 1 base, in that order; junction bases with no gene match: 1. The CDR3 has 14 residues. The germline V gene encodes CDR1 SGHVS and CDR2 FQNEAQ. CDR3 in amino acids: CASSRDRGQETQYF. Here the CDR3 DNA reads TGTGCCAGCAGCCGGGACAGGGGCCAAGAGACCCAGTACTTC.

The CDR3 nucleotides are TGCGCCAGCAGCTTGCGCGGGGACTATAATTCACCCCTCCACTTT. It translates to CASSLRGDYNSPLHF. The chain recombines TRBV5-1 with TRBJ1-6; D uncertain. The CDR3 length is 15 residues. The V and J ends lost 1 base and 3 bases respectively, with 8 bases between them. Germline assignment: CDR1 SGHRS and CDR2 YFSETQ.